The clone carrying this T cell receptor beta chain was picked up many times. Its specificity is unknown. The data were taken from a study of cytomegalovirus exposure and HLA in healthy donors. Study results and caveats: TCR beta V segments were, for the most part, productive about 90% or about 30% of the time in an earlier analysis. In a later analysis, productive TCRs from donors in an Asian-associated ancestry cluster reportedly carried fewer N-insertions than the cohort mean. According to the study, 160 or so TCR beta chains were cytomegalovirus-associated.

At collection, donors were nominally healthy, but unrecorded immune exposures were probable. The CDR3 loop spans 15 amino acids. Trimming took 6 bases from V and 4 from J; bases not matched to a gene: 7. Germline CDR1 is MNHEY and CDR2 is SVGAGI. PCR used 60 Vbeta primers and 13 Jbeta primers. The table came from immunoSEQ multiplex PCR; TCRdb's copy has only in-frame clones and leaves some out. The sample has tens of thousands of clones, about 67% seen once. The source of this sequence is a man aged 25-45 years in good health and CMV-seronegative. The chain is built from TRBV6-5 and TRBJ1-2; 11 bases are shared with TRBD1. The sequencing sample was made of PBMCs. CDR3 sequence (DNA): TGTGCCAGCAGCGCCGGGACAGGGGGGTTCTATGGCTACACCTTC. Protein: CASSAGTGGFYGYTF.